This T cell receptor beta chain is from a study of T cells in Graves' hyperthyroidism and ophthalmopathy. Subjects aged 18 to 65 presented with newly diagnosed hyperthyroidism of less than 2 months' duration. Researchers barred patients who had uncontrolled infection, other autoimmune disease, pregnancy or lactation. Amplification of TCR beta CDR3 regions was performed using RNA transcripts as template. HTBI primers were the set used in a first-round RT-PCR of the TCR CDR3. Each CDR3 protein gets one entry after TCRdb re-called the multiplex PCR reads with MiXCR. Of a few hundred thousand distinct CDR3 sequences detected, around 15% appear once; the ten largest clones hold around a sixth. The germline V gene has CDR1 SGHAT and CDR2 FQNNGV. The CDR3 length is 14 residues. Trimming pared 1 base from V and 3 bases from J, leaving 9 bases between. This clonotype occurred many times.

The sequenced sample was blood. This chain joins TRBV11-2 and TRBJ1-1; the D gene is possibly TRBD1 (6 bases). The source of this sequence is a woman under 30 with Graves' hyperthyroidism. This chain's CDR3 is CASSLVAGDTEAFF. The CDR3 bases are TGTGCCAGCAGCTTAGTGGCAGGGGACACTGAAGCTTTCTTT.